This TCR beta chain originates from a study of T cells after yellow fever vaccination. This clonotype was observed a few times. The target antigen is unknown. Study conclusions and caveats: Peaking faster, on day 5 versus 15, the secondary response was nonetheless weaker. Post-booster samples contained most primary-vaccination clones (approximately 97% CD4, about 87% CD8).

Via MiXCR, TCRdb re-called the 5' RACE reads, giving one row per CDR3 protein. Of 450,000 to 600,000 distinct CDR3 sequences in the sample, approximately 15% were seen once. Trimming cost V 2 bases and J 3 bases, with 11 bases left between them. Germline V lookup: CDR1 SGHTA, CDR2 FQGNSA. The CDR3 runs to 15 residues. This TCR came from a man aged 25-45 years who received the YFV17D yellow fever vaccine. This sequence joins TRBV7-2 and TRBJ1-5; D not certain. This specimen consisted of PBMCs, obtained on the day of the yellow fever booster vaccination. CDR3 in amino acids: CASSLPRPFNQPQHF. The CDR3 DNA sequence: TGTGCCAGCAGCTTACCCAGACCCTTCAATCAGCCCCAGCATTTT.